This TCR beta chain was documented in a study of blood T cell repertoires in COVID-19. Study overall: Acute-phase and convalescent COVID-19 samples originated in the United States, Italy and Spain. T cells, B-cell-depleted T cells, or PBMCs supplied cDNA or gDNA.

Trimming left V 1 base short and J 4 bases short, with 14 bases between. CDR3 length: 15 residues. Germline lookup yields CDR1 SEHNR and CDR2 FQNEAQ (reference sequence). The authors' processing: Amplification of reference gene primers was used by the study to estimate nucleated cell counts. Generated by immunoSEQ multiplex PCR, the TCRdb table keeps only in-frame clones and is missing some. The D gene and trimming were derived from the DNA, and the V and J assignments and clone size from that table. The sample holds 300,000 to 400,000 clones; around 87% are singletons and the top ten take about 2%. Seattle cases were enrolled at active infection and followed longitudinally.

The chain links TRBV7-9 to TRBJ2-7; maybe TRBD2 (6 bases). Sequencing input: peripheral blood. The sequence was obtained from a woman in her fifties or sixties with COVID-19, enrolled during active disease. CDR3 in amino acids: CASSLVSGVGYEQYF. For the CDR3, the DNA is TGTGCCAGCAGCTTAGTTTCGGGGGTAGGTTACGAGCAGTACTTC.